This T cell receptor beta chain stems from a study of prognosis after radiotherapy for stage I lung cancer. Study background: The study enrolled patients with stage I non-small cell lung cancer between 2018 and 2019. Alongside stereotactic body radiotherapy, concurrent therapy was given to no patient.

After removal of 6 bases from V and 0 bases from J, the junction contained 10 bases not matched to a gene. The germline gives CDR1 LNHDA, CDR2 SQIVND (reference sequence). The CDR3 has 17 amino acids. Two rounds of multiplex PCR amplified TCR beta CDR3 from genomic DNA. Amplification in first-round PCR relied on primers specific to each TRBV and TRBJ gene. One entry per CDR3 protein results from TCRdb running MiXCR on the multiplex PCR reads. This sample has fewer than 25,000 distinct CDR3 sequences, with under 40% found just once. The sequencing here drew on PBMCs, taken before or after stereotactic body radiation therapy (not recorded which). The TCR sequence derives from a donor aged 50 or older with non-small cell lung cancer. The chain is built from TRBV19 and TRBJ1-5; TRBD1 matches at 8 bases. The CDR3 coding sequence is TGTGCCAGTAGACGGACAGGGTCCTCCTATAGCAATCAGCCCCAGCATTTT. This codes for CASRRTGSSYSNQPQHF.